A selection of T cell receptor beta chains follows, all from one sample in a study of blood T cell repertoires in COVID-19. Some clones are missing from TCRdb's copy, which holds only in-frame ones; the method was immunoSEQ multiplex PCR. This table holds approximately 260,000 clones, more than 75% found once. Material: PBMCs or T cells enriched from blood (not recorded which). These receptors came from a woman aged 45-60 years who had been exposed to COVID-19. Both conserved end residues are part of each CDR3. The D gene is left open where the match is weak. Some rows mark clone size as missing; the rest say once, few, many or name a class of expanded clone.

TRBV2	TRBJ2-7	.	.	TGTGCCAGCAGTGTTCCGCGGGGCCTCTACGAGCAGTACTTC	CASSVPRGLYEQYF
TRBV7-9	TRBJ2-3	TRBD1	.	TGTGCGCTACGGCCGACAGGGGGAGATACGCAGTATTTT	CALRPTGGDTQYF
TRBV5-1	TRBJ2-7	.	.	TGCGCCAGCAGCTCGGAACCCTCTAGGGGGGGGCAGTACTTC	CASSSEPSRGGQYF
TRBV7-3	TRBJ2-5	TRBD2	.	TGTGCCAGCAGCTCCGGACTAGCGGGAGAGACCCAGTACTTC	CASSSGLAGETQYF
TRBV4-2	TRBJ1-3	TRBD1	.	TGTGCCAGCAGCCAAGATGTTCGGACAGGGGACCGAGGAAACACCATATATTTT	CASSQDVRTGDRGNTIYF
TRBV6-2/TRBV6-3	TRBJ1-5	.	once	TGTGCCAGCAGTTACGCCCGGGGGGGGCCCCAGCATTTT	CASSYARGGPQHF
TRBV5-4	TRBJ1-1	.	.	TGTGCCAGCAGCCAGGGAGGGGGGTCGAACACTGAAGCTTTCTTT	CASSQGGGSNTEAFF
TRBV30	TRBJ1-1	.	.	TGTGCCTGGAGCAAGAACACTGAAGCTTTCTTT	CAWSKNTEAFF
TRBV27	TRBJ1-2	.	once	TGTGCCAGCAGTTCTTCCACTATTGGGGTTGGGTTAGCGGAAGGCTACACCTTC	CASSSSTIGVGLAEGYTF
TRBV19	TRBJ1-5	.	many	TGTGCCAGTAGGGGCTCCCGTGGAGGATATCAGCATCCCCAGCATTTT	CASRGSRGGYQHPQHF
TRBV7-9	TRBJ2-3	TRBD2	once	TGTGCCAGCGGGTCGGGGGGGCTGAGCGGCACAGATACGCAGTATTTT	CASGSGGLSGTDTQYF
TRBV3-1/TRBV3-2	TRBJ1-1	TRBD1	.	TGTGCCAGCACCTCGAACTTACAGGGGACTGAAGCTTTCTTT	CASTSNLQGTEAFF
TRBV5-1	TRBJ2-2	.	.	TGCGCCAGCAGCCGCGGGGGCCGGGAGACCGGGGAGCTGTTTTTT	CASSRGGRETGELFF
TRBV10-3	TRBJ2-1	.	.	TGTGCCACCCTGGACTTCCTCCCCAATGAGCAGTTCTTC	CATLDFLPNEQFF
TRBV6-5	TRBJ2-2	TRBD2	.	TGTGCCAGCAGTTACCGAGCGGGGGCTAACACCGGGGAGCTGTTTTTT	CASSYRAGANTGELFF
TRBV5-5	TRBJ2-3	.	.	TGTGCCAGCAGCTTGGGTGGGGGGGCGAGCACAGATACGCAGTATTTT	CASSLGGGASTDTQYF
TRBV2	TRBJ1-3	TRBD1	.	TGTGCCAGCAGACCCCCGGGACAGGGAAACACCATATATTTT	CASRPPGQGNTIYF
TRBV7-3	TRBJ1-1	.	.	TGTGCCAGCAGTCCTGATCGGGACACTGAAGCTTTCTTT	CASSPDRDTEAFF
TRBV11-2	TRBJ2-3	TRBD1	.	TGTGCCAGCAGTAAACGGGACAGGGGCAGGGATACGCAGTATTTT	CASSKRDRGRDTQYF
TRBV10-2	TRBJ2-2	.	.	TGCGCCAGCAGGCGGCAAGCGAACACCGGGGAGCTGTTTTTT	CASRRQANTGELFF
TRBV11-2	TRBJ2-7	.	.	TGTGCCAGCAGCTTAGAGAGGTCCGGGTTCTACGAGCAGTACTTC	CASSLERSGFYEQYF
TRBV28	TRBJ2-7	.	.	TGTGCCAGCAGTTCAAACGGAGCCTACGAGCAGTACTTC	CASSSNGAYEQYF
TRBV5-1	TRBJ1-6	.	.	TGCGCCAGCAGCTTGTCGGGGGGCTCACCCCTCCACTTT	CASSLSGGSPLHF
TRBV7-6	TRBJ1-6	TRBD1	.	TGTGCCAGCAGCTTACGTACAGGGGAGGAATCACCCCTCCACTTT	CASSLRTGEESPLHF
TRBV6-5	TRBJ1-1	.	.	TGTGCCAGCAGAAAACAAAGCACTGAAGCTTTCTTT	CASRKQSTEAFF
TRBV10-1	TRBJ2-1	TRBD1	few	TGCGCCAGCAGTGAAACCCCAGGGGGTCTACCAAAGCAGTTCTTC	CASSETPGGLPKQFF
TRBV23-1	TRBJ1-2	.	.	TGCGCCAGCAGTCCTTTCGGACAGCTACTATTTAACTATGGCTACACCTTC	CASSPFGQLLFNYGYTF
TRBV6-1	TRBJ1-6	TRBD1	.	TGTGCCAGCAGTGACAGGGGGCGCGGATATAATTCACCCCTCCACTTT	CASSDRGRGYNSPLHF
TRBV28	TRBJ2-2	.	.	TGTGCCAGCAGTTCCGGGATGGCCGGGGAGCTGTTTTTT	CASSSGMAGELFF
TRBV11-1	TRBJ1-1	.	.	TGTGCCAGCAGCTTAGCGGGGGGGCCTGAAGCTTTCTTT	CASSLAGGPEAFF
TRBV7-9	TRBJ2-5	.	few	TGTGCCAGCAGCTTCGTTTTTCCCGGTGAAGAGACCCAGTACTTC	CASSFVFPGEETQYF
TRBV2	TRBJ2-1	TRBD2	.	TGTGCCAGCAGCCAAACTAGCGTCCCCAATGAGCAGTTCTTC	CASSQTSVPNEQFF
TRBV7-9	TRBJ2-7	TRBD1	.	TGTGCCACCGGACAGGGAACTTCCTACGAGCAGTACTTC	CATGQGTSYEQYF
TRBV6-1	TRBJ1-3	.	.	TGTGCCAGCAGCCACGGGGGTGGGGGAAACACCATATATTTT	CASSHGGGGNTIYF
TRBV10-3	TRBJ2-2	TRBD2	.	TGTGCCATCAGTGACCCGTTAGCGGGGGGGCCCGGCACCGGGGAGCTGTTTTTT	CAISDPLAGGPGTGELFF
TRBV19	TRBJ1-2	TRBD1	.	TGTGCCAGTAGTAAGACAGGGTTAAAGGACTATGGCTACACCTTC	CASSKTGLKDYGYTF
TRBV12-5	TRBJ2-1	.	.	TGTGCTAGTGTGGCGGGGTACTACAATGAGCAGTTCTTC	CASVAGYYNEQFF
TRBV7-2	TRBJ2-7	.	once	TGTGCCAGCAGCTTAGAATTAAGGGGCGCCTCCTACGAGCAGTACTTC	CASSLELRGASYEQYF
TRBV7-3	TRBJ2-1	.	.	TGTGCCAGCAGCCTTAGCTTGAGCTCCTACAATGAGCAGTTCTTC	CASSLSLSSYNEQFF
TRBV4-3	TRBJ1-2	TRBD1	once	TGCGCCAGCAGCCACCCCGGGACAGGGGCCCTATATGGCTACACCTTC	CASSHPGTGALYGYTF
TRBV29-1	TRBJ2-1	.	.	TGCAGCGTTCATAGGACTGACAATGAGCAGTTCTTC	CSVHRTDNEQFF
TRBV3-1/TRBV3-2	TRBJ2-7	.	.	TGTGCCAGCAGCCAAGAGGTCAGGGATGGTAACTACGAGCAGTACTTC	CASSQEVRDGNYEQYF
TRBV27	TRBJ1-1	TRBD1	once	TGTGCCAGCGCCCGCAGGGGGCCGAGGGGGAACACTGAAGCTTTCTTT	CASARRGPRGNTEAFF
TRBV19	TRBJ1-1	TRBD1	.	TGTGCCAGTAGCCTCGGACAGGTGAACACTGAAGCTTTCTTT	CASSLGQVNTEAFF
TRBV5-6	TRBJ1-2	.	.	TGTGCCAGCAGCTTCTTCACGGGGGGCCAGAGTGGCTACACCTTC	CASSFFTGGQSGYTF
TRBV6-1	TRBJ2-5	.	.	TGTGCCAGCAGTGACAGCGCTCAAGAGACCCAGTACTTC	CASSDSAQETQYF
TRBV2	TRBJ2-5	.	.	TGTGCCAGCAGCCAGGGGAGGGTCCGTCAAGAGACCCAGTACTTC	CASSQGRVRQETQYF
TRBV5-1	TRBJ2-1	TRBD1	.	TGCGCCAGCAGCTTGGAGCTCGGACAGGGGAGGAATGAGCAGTTCTTC	CASSLELGQGRNEQFF
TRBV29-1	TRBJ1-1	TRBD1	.	TGCAGCGTTGGGACAGGGGACCCTCGAGAAGCTTTCTTT	CSVGTGDPREAFF
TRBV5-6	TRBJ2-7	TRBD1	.	TGTGCCAGCAGCTCCGCCGGGACAGCTGAGGACGAGCAGTACTTC	CASSSAGTAEDEQYF
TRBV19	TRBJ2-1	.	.	TGTGCCAGTAAAAGGGACACAGGATACAATGAGCAGTTCTTC	CASKRDTGYNEQFF
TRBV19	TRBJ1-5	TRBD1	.	TGTGCCAGTAAGGAGGGGGCCACGCAGCCCCAGCATTTT	CASKEGATQPQHF
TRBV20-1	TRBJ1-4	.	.	TGCAGTGCTAGTCCCAGCGCGGCTAATGAAAAACTGTTTTTT	CSASPSAANEKLFF
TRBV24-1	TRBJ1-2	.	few	TGTGCCACCAGTGATTTGACCGGAGACTACACCTTC	CATSDLTGDYTF
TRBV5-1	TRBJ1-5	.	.	TGCGCCAGCAGCCCTACCGTCGGTCAGCCCCAGCATTTT	CASSPTVGQPQHF
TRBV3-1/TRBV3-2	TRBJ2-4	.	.	TGTGCCAGCAGCCAAGCGCGGCTAACCAAAAACATTCAGTACTTC	CASSQARLTKNIQYF
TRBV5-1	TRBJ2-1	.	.	TGCGCCAGCAGCTTGTCCGTGGGGGCCAACAATGAGCAGTTCTTC	CASSLSVGANNEQFF